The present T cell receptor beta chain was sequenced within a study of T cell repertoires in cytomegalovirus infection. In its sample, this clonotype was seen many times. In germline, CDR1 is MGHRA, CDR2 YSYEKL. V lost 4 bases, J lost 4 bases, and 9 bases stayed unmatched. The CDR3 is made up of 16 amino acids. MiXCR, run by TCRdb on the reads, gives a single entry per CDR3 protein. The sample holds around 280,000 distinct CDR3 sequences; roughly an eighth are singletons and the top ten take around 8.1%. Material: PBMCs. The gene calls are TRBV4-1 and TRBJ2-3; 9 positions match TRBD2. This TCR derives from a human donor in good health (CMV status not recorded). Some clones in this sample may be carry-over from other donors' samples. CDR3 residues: CASSPLAGTSPDTQYF. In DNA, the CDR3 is TGCGCCAGCAGCCCCTTGGCCGGGACTAGCCCAGATACGCAGTATTTT.